The 27 T cell receptor beta chains below come from one sample, sequenced in a study of vaccination effects on CD4 cells after COVID-19 (dated 2022 in TCRdb). For these TCRs, the target antigens are not known. Receptors were amplified or captured by the immunoSEQ multiplex PCR assay. TCRdb carries this immuneACCESS record with in-frame sequences only. Its versions omit some clonotypes, under half of them owing to an unresolved V gene in the studies checked, with the rest unexplained. For this sample there are about 34,000 clones; 73% appear just once. Clones ranked in the top ten supply approximately 33% of the sample. To identify antigen-specific CD4+ T cell clonotypes by their expansion, the ViraFEST assay first stimulated PBMC with viral peptide pools and then applied TCR sequencing. After about 10 days of culture, CD4+ T cells were isolated with the EasySep CD4+ T cell isolation kit. Convalescent patients had PCR-confirmed SARS-CoV-2 infection between March and December 2020, before Alpha, Beta and Delta variants emerged in the United States.

The sequencing used CD4+ T cells from PBMCs cultured with a peptide pool, collected before COVID-19 vaccination. Receptors originate from a human donor who had a prior SARS-CoV-2 infection.

J is TRBJ2-3 and V is TRBV7-3, with D tentatively TRBD2 (6 bases). The V gene's germline CDR1 is SGHTA and CDR2 FQGTGA. This CDR3 contains 14 residues. The V end was cut by 5 bases, the J end by 1 base, with 10 bases between. In DNA, the CDR3 is TGTGCCAGCAGCGGTATAGCGGGCACAGATACGCAGTATTTT. This sequence encodes CASSGIAGTDTQYF.

The gene calls are TRBV7-2 and TRBJ2-1; tentatively, D is TRBD1 (5 bases). CDR1 is SGHTA, CDR2 FQGNSA, per germline. CDR3 length: 13 residues. V was cut by 0 bases and J by 8 bases, with 8 bases left in between. As DNA, the CDR3 is TGTGCCAGCAGCTTAGCGGAAGGGGATGAGCAGTTCTTC. It yields the protein CASSLAEGDEQFF.

The gene calls are TRBV18 and TRBJ2-5, with D perhaps matching TRBD1 (5 bases). The CDR3 is made up of 15 amino acids. Germline CDR1 is KGHSH and CDR2 is LQKENI. Trimming cost V 2 bases and J 2 bases, with 12 bases left between them. CDR3 coding DNA: TGTGCCAGCTCACCATCGACAGTCGTTCAAGAGACCCAGTACTTC. Translating it yields CASSPSTVVQETQYF.

This clone showed up just a few times. This rearrangement joins TRBV6-1 to TRBJ1-2, with 8 bases matching TRBD1. Losses at the gene ends were 5 bases for V and 6 bases for J; bases not matched to a gene: 8. The CDR3 loop spans 14 amino acids. In germline, CDR1 is MNHNS, CDR2 SASEGT. The CDR3 region is CASSMTGEADGYTF. In DNA, the CDR3 is TGTGCCAGCAGTATGACAGGGGAAGCGGATGGCTACACCTTC.

The chain recombines TRBV15 with TRBJ2-7, with 10 bases fitting TRBD1. Germline CDR1 and CDR2: LNHNV and YYDKDF (reference sequence). The junction had 10 bases not matched to a gene; V was cut back by 0 bases and J by 5 bases. The CDR3 length is 17 residues. The CDR3 nucleotides are TGTGCCACCAGCAGAGATATTTCGGGGACAGGGGAGGACGAGCAGTACTTC. Its protein product is CATSRDISGTGEDEQYF.

The V call is TRBV30, the J call TRBJ1-6; D might be TRBD1 (5 bases). Germline CDR1 is GTSNPN and CDR2 is SVGIG (reference sequence). The CDR3 contains 15 residues. Trimming took 3 bases from V and 3 from J, leaving 12 bases between them. CDR3 region: CAWSAGLSYNSPLHF. The CDR3 bases are TGTGCCTGGAGCGCAGGGTTAAGCTATAATTCACCCCTCCACTTT.

This clone was observed a few times. The chain carries TRBV4-2 and TRBJ2-7; 12 nucleotides line up with TRBD2. This CDR3 has 16 residues. CDR1 LGHNA and CDR2 YNFKEQ come from the germline V gene. After removal of 1 base from V and 3 bases from J, the junction contained 4 bases not matched to a gene. The CDR3 loop reads CASSQGTSGNIYEQYF. CDR3 bases: TGTGCCAGCAGCCAAGGGACTAGCGGGAACATCTACGAGCAGTACTTC.

This sequence joins TRBV5-4 and TRBJ1-5; D gene uncertain. V lost 1 base, J lost 6 bases, and 8 bases lay in between. CDR3 length: 13 residues. CDR1 and CDR2 from the germline V gene are SGHNT and YYREEE (reference sequence). CDR3 coding DNA: TGTGCCAGCAGCTTGAGTCGGGCTCAGCCCCAGCATTTT. Translation gives CASSLSRAQPQHF.

This clone was counted once. The chain carries TRBV30 and TRBJ2-1, with 12 bases that match TRBD2. The CDR3 runs to 15 residues. CDR1 is GTSNPN, CDR2 SVGIG, per germline (reference sequence). Trimming took 0 bases from V and 8 from J; bases not matched to a gene: 5. CDR3 residues: CAWSVRLAGAHEQFF. The CDR3 DNA reads TGTGCCTGGAGTGTACGACTAGCGGGAGCGCATGAGCAGTTCTTC.

The V gene is TRBV6-2 or TRBV6-3, the J gene TRBJ2-3; 8 positions match TRBD2. This CDR3 region has 13 residues. With V trimmed by 1 base and J by 15 bases, 9 bases remained unmatched. Looked up from germline, CDR1 is MNHEY and CDR2 is SVGEGT. CDR3 sequence reads: CASSYLSGGPLYF. The CDR3 DNA reads as TGTGCCAGCAGTTACTTGAGCGGGGGACCCCTTTATTTT.

V gene TRBV18 combines with J gene TRBJ1-6; weak D call: TRBD1 (5 bases). Germline CDR1 KGHSH, CDR2 LQKENI. The CDR3 sequence is 16 residues long. V was clipped by 5 bases and J by 5 bases, with 16 bases between them. The CDR3: CASSSGWGANNSPLHF. CDR3 nucleotide sequence: TGTGCCAGCTCATCCGGATGGGGCGCTAATAATTCACCCCTCCACTTT.

The chain links TRBV5-6 to TRBJ2-5, with D perhaps TRBD2 (6 bases). Deletions cut 2 bases from V and 3 bases from J, with 8 bases between. CDR3 length equals 13 residues. In germline, CDR1 is SGHDT, CDR2 YYEEEE. This CDR3 reads CASSFGGKETQYF. In DNA, the CDR3 is TGTGCCAGCAGCTTTGGGGGGAAAGAGACCCAGTACTTC.

CDR3 loop: CASSLVGGAGTEAFF. The CDR3 coding sequence is TGTGCCAGCAGCTTAGTTGGGGGCGCGGGGACTGAAGCTTTCTTT. The chain carries TRBV7-6 and TRBJ1-1; D may be TRBD1 (6 bases). Germline CDR1 reads SGHVS; CDR2 reads FNYEAQ. The CDR3 extends over 15 amino acids. V was shortened by 1 base and J by 5 bases, with 14 bases between the two germline ends. Variable domain in full (rest from reference TRBV7-6 and TRBJ1-1): GAGVSQSPRYKVTKRGQDVALRCDPISGHVSLYWYRQALGQGPEFLTYFNYEAQQDKSGLPNDRFSAERPEGSISTLTIQRTEQRDSAMYRCASSLVGGAGTEAFFGQGTRLTVV.

The rearrangement joins TRBV9 to TRBJ2-7; D might be TRBD2 (5 bases). CDR3 length: 14 amino acids. V dropped 0 bases and J dropped 6 bases, with 13 bases sitting between them. Germline CDR1 SGDLS, CDR2 YYNGEE. The CDR3 region is CASSVATWESEQYF. CDR3 DNA: TGTGCCAGCAGCGTAGCTACGTGGGAGTCCGAGCAGTACTTC. The full variable domain, in which reference TRBV9 and TRBJ2-7 provide the parts outside the CDR3, is DSGVTQTPKHLITATGQRVTLRCSPRSGDLSVYWYQQSLDQGLQFLIQYYNGEERAKGNILERFSAQQFPDLHSELNLSSLELGDSALYFCASSVATWESEQYFGPGTRLTVT.

The rearrangement links TRBV5-6 to TRBJ2-1; D remains unclear. The ends were cut back, 1 base at V and 0 bases at J, with 8 bases in the middle. This CDR3 comprises 15 residues. CDR1 and CDR2 (germline): SGHDT, YYEEEE. The CDR3: CASSLTDSSYNEQFF. In DNA form, the CDR3 reads TGTGCCAGCAGCTTGACTGATAGCTCCTACAATGAGCAGTTCTTC.

The gene calls are TRBV6-5 and TRBJ1-2; D is possibly TRBD1 (5 bases). CDR1 is MNHEY, CDR2 SVGAGI, per germline. CDR3 size: 14 residues. V dropped 0 bases and J dropped 2 bases, with 7 bases sitting between them. CDR3 coding DNA: TGTGCCAGCAGTTACTCTGGGGGGAACTATGGCTACACCTTC. Encoded protein: CASSYSGGNYGYTF.

The count of this clone is one. Distinct nucleotide sequences in the sample also encode this CDR3. The chain employs TRBV7-3 and TRBJ2-5, with D possibly matching TRBD1 (6 bases). Germline CDR1 and CDR2: SGHTA and FQGTGA. Trimming cost V 5 bases and J 2 bases, with 12 bases left between them. This CDR3 contains 14 residues. DNA for the CDR3: TGTGCCAGCAGCCCCACAGGGTTACAAGAGACCCAGTACTTC. It is translated as CASSPTGLQETQYF.

This clone was observed once. The chain uses TRBV27 and TRBJ1-6; D unresolved. The V and J ends lost 3 bases and 3 bases respectively, with 12 bases between them. CDR1 is MNHEY, CDR2 SMNVEV, per germline (reference sequence). The CDR3 runs to 16 residues. This CDR3 is CASSFSRPDYNSPLHF. The CDR3 coding sequence is TGTGCCAGCAGTTTTTCGAGGCCGGACTATAATTCACCCCTCCACTTT.

The genes are TRBV5-1 and TRBJ2-1, with 8 positions matching TRBD2. J gave up 10 bases and V 0 bases, and 6 bases lay outside the gene matches. The CDR3 length is 14 residues. Germline CDR1 is SGHRS and CDR2 is YFSETQ. The CDR3 protein is CASSLGLATGEQFF. CDR3 sequence (DNA): TGCGCCAGCAGCTTGGGACTAGCGACAGGAGAGCAGTTCTTC.

The rearrangement joins TRBV4-2 to TRBJ1-2; 8 bases are a match to TRBD1. J was trimmed by 3 bases and V by 5 bases; bases with no gene match: 14. The germline gives CDR1 LGHNA, CDR2 YNFKEQ. The CDR3 contains 17 residues. The CDR3 nucleotides read TGTGCCAGCAGCGCCCACAGGGGGAGCATTGGTGACTATGGCTACACCTTC. Protein: CASSAHRGSIGDYGYTF.

In its sample, this clone was seen a few times. The rearrangement joins TRBV18 to TRBJ2-1; weak D call: TRBD2 (6 bases). Germline lookup yields CDR1 KGHSH and CDR2 LQKENI. V lost 3 bases to trimming and J lost 8 bases, with 14 bases between them. The CDR3 has 14 amino acids. The CDR3 is CASSPPGERDEQFF. The CDR3 DNA is TGTGCCAGCTCACCGCCGGGGGAGAGGGATGAGCAGTTCTTC.

J is TRBJ1-3 and V is TRBV4-1; D not certain. Trimming removed 1 base at V and 7 bases at J, with 8 bases between. CDR1 is MGHRA and CDR2 is YSYEKL in the germline V gene. This CDR3 contains 13 residues. In DNA, the CDR3 is TGCGCCAGCAGCCAAGTCTTTGGGAACACCATATATTTT. Protein sequence: CASSQVFGNTIYF.

This clone has only one observation. The CDR3 region has the DNA TGTGCCAGCAAAATACAGGGGGTCGGGTCACCCCTCCACTTT. Translation: CASKIQGVGSPLHF. V is TRBV6-5 and J is TRBJ1-6; 8 bases match TRBD1. CDR1 MNHEY and CDR2 SVGAGI come from the germline V gene. V was pared by 7 bases and J by 10 bases, with 9 bases of the junction left unmatched. This CDR3 is built from 14 residues.

J is TRBJ1-3 and V is TRBV5-1; possible D gene TRBD1, 5 bases. Between the trimmed V and J ends, which lost 4 bases and 2 bases, there was a span of 13 bases. The germline gives CDR1 SGHRS, CDR2 YFSETQ. The CDR3 is 15 residues long. The CDR3 sequence: CASSPGGTAGNTIYF. CDR3 nucleotide sequence: TGCGCCAGCAGCCCCGGAGGGACGGCTGGAAACACCATATATTTT.

The chain employs TRBV30 and TRBJ1-1, with D perhaps matching TRBD1 (5 bases). The CDR3 is 14 residues long. V lost 0 bases and J 1 base, leaving 9 bases between the germline ends. The germline CDR1 and CDR2 sequences are GTSNPN and SVGIG (reference sequence). The DNA for the CDR3 is TGTGCCTGGAGTGTAATCGGGGGGAACACTGAAGCTTTCTTT. Translated: CAWSVIGGNTEAFF.

This clone occurred many times. The V call is TRBV7-2, the J call TRBJ2-5; D gene ambiguous. Trimming took off 1 base at V and 4 bases at J, with 10 bases between the two ends. Germline V gene sequence: CDR1 SGHTA, CDR2 FQGNSA. The CDR3 has 14 amino acids. The DNA of the CDR3 is TGTGCCAGCAGCTTAGTCGCGGCATCAGAGACCCAGTACTTC. It encodes CASSLVAASETQYF.

The chain is built from TRBV12-5 and TRBJ2-3, with TRBD2 matching 12 bases. Trimming cost V 5 bases and J 0 bases; bases outside gene matches: 3. The V gene's germline CDR1 is LGHNT and CDR2 FRNRAP. The CDR3 extends over 16 amino acids. CDR3 sequence: CASGGGLAGSTDTQYF. Here the CDR3 DNA reads TGTGCTAGTGGTGGGGGACTAGCGGGTAGCACAGATACGCAGTATTTT.